This entry concerns a single TCR beta chain. Unmatched junction bases numbered 6, after V lost 3 bases and J lost 5 bases. This CDR3 is 16 amino acids long. Germline values: CDR1 KGHDR, CDR2 SFDVKD. The data belong to a study of blood T cell repertoires in COVID-19. Study as a whole: The United States, Italy and Spain supplied acute and convalescent COVID-19 samples.

Original processing methods: Using reference gene primer amplification, nucleated cell counts were estimated. Sequenced by immunoSEQ multiplex PCR; TCRdb stores in-frame clones only, minus some. The DNA gave D and trimming, while V, J and clone size come from that table. The sample carries roughly 100,000 clones, approximately 89% recorded once. This clonotype was obtained from a woman aged 80 or older in a cohort sampled during active COVID-19. Sequenced sample: peripheral blood. The J gene is TRBJ2-2, the V gene TRBV24-1, with 9 bases that match TRBD1. DNA for the CDR3: TGTGCCACCAGTGATCCCGGGACAGGGAGTACCGGGGAGCTGTTTTTT. The encoded protein is CATSDPGTGSTGELFF.